This TCR beta chain emerged from a study of molecular identifiers for immune sequencing clone quantification. The V gene's germline CDR1 is SGHVS and CDR2 FQNEAQ. Trimming took off 5 bases at V and 2 bases at J, with 17 bases between the two ends. CDR3 length equals 16 residues. As regards this clonotype: The antigen remains unidentified. The conserved phenylalanine or tryptophan is not found at the CDR3 terminus, so this likely reflects a read error.

Whole-study results and caveats: Over 99% of effector molecules, yet under 1% of naive-cell molecules, were held by clones above 20 RNA copies.

MiXCR was run by TCRdb on the PCR reads, yielding one entry per CDR3 protein. The sample lists about 100,000 distinct CDR3 sequences; roughly 34% were seen once. The source is a human donor in good health. Some libraries in this study had Jurkat cell RNA spiked in. Material for sequencing was naive CD8+ T cells from blood, with Jurkat cell RNA spiked in. Regarding subset: FACS-sorted CD8+CD4-CCR7+CD45RA+ naive T cells. The chain carries TRBV7-8 and TRBJ2-3; D might be TRBD1 (5 bases). CDR3 nucleotides: TGTGCCAGCAGCCAAAGGGGAACGGCGCCCACAGATACGCAGTATATT. Its translation is CASSQRGTAPTDTQYI.